This is a list of T cell receptor beta chains from one sample in a study of memory CD4+ T cells and cytomegalovirus serostatus. TCRdb's copy holds only in-frame clones and misses some; the assay was immunoSEQ multiplex PCR. The data contain around 60,000 clones, 60% to 80% of them seen just once; the ten biggest clones take up 0.88%. Sample: memory CD4+ T cells from blood. These receptors originate from an adult in good health and CMV-seronegative. Both conserved end residues are part of each CDR3. D genes are given only for firm matches. Rows may omit the clone size; those that give it use once, few, many or a size class.

v_call	j_call	d_call	clone_size	cdr3_nt	cdr3_aa
TRBV18	TRBJ1-5	TRBD1	.	TGTGCCAGCTCAGTGGACAGGGTGGGCAATCAGCCCCAGCATTTT	CASSVDRVGNQPQHF
TRBV11-2	TRBJ2-7	.	.	TGTGCCAGCAGCTTCGGTAAATACGAGCAGTACTTC	CASSFGKYEQYF
TRBV21-1	TRBJ2-7	.	.	TGTGCCAGCAGCAAAGTCCCGGGACAGGCAAGTTTTTTCTACGAGCAGTACTTC	CASSKVPGQASFFYEQYF
TRBV9	TRBJ1-3	.	.	TGTGCCAGCAGCGCCAGGGACACTCCCGGAAACACCATATATTTT	CASSARDTPGNTIYF
TRBV15	TRBJ1-4	.	.	TGTGCCACCAGCACCAGCAAGGGTGAAAAACTGTTTTTT	CATSTSKGEKLFF
TRBV19	TRBJ2-7	.	.	TGTGCCAGTAGTATAGGGGGGGCAGGGGTGGACGAGCAGTACTTC	CASSIGGAGVDEQYF
TRBV19	TRBJ1-5	TRBD1	.	TGTGCCAGTAGTATACAGGGGGGTCAGCCCCAGCATTTT	CASSIQGGQPQHF
TRBV19	TRBJ1-4	TRBD1	.	TGTGCCAGTAGTATTCCGGGACAGCGTAATGAAAAACTGTTTTTT	CASSIPGQRNEKLFF
TRBV5-1	TRBJ1-1	.	.	TGCGCCAGCAGCTTGGGTTATGATTGGTACACTGAAGCTTTCTTT	CASSLGYDWYTEAFF
TRBV10-3	TRBJ2-7	.	.	TGTGCCATCAGTGAGTCGCCGGTCGAGCAGTACTTC	CAISESPVEQYF
TRBV14	TRBJ1-2	.	once	TGTGCCACCAATCCGACAGGAAGCCTCTATGGCTACACCTTC	CATNPTGSLYGYTF
TRBV5-1	TRBJ2-5	TRBD2	few	TGCGCCAGCAGCCTGGACGGGGGGGCCGGTCAAGAGACCCAGTACTTC	CASSLDGGAGQETQYF
TRBV7-3	TRBJ2-5	.	few	TGTGCCAGCAGCCAAATGATGGGAGAGACCCAGTACTTC	CASSQMMGETQYF
TRBV7-9	TRBJ2-5	TRBD2	.	TGTGCCAGCAGACCGGGACTAGCGGGAGTGTACCAAGAGACCCAGTACTTC	CASRPGLAGVYQETQYF
TRBV5-6	TRBJ2-1	.	few	TGTGCCAGCAGCTCGGCTGACAGAGAAAGATACAATGAGCAGTTCTTC	CASSSADRERYNEQFF
TRBV5-6	TRBJ1-6	.	once	TGTGCCAGCAGCTTGATCCTGGATAATTCACCCCTCCACTTT	CASSLILDNSPLHF
TRBV5-1	TRBJ1-3	TRBD1	.	TGCGCCAGCAGCTTGGCAGGGGGAGGTTATGGAAACACCATATATTTT	CASSLAGGGYGNTIYF
TRBV6-5	TRBJ2-3	.	.	TGTGCCAGCAGGAGCCGGGACCCCGTGGCAGATACGCAGTATTTT	CASRSRDPVADTQYF
TRBV2	TRBJ2-2	TRBD1	.	TGTGCCAGCAGGACAGGGGCGAACACCGGGGAGCTGTTTTTT	CASRTGANTGELFF
TRBV27	TRBJ2-2	TRBD2	.	TGTGCCAGCAGTTTAGATCGGGGGGTCGGGGAGCTGTTTTTT	CASSLDRGVGELFF
TRBV11-2	TRBJ2-3	TRBD1	.	TGTGCCAGCAGCCGAGGGGGCGCAGATACGCAGTATTTT	CASSRGGADTQYF
TRBV5-4	TRBJ1-2	TRBD1	.	TGTGCCAGCAGCCGCCCAGGACAGGGGCATCGGGGCTACACCTTC	CASSRPGQGHRGYTF
TRBV6-1	TRBJ2-7	TRBD1	.	TGTGCCAGCATTCGGGACAGCGGAGCCTACGAGCAGTACTTC	CASIRDSGAYEQYF
TRBV19	TRBJ1-1	.	few	TGTGCCAGCTCCATTCGGGGCAGCGCCGCTGAAGCTTTCTTT	CASSIRGSAAEAFF
TRBV28	TRBJ1-2	.	.	TGTGCCAGCAGGGACAATAACTATGGCTACACCTTC	CASRDNNYGYTF
TRBV5-6	TRBJ1-4	.	.	TGTGCCAGCAGCTTGGAAACGGACCCGACTGAAAAACTGTTTTTT	CASSLETDPTEKLFF
TRBV7-8	TRBJ1-4	.	.	TGTGCCAGCGGCATACAATCCGGGACCCCCGAAAAACTGTTTTTT	CASGIQSGTPEKLFF
TRBV6-6	TRBJ2-3	.	.	TGTGCCAGCAGCCTATCGGCGAGAAGAAGCACAGATACGCAGTATTTT	CASSLSARRSTDTQYF
TRBV19	TRBJ2-7	.	.	TGTGCCAGTAGTCCCTCCGGGACACCCCTCTACGAGCAGTACTTC	CASSPSGTPLYEQYF
TRBV5-4	TRBJ1-2	.	few	TGTGCCAGCAGCTTAGGATTCAACTATGGCTACACCTTC	CASSLGFNYGYTF
TRBV4-1	TRBJ1-2	.	few	TGCGCCAGCAGCCAATTTAACAGCCTCTATGGCTACACCTTC	CASSQFNSLYGYTF
TRBV2	TRBJ1-2	.	.	TGTGCCAGCAGCCCTGGGAACTCTAACTATGGCTACACCTTC	CASSPGNSNYGYTF
TRBV7-2	TRBJ2-7	.	.	TGTGCCAGCAGCTCCGCCTACGAGCAGTACTTC	CASSSAYEQYF
TRBV6-5	TRBJ2-3	TRBD2	few	TGTGCCAGCAGTTACTCGTGGGAGGGTAGCACAGATACGCAGTATTTT	CASSYSWEGSTDTQYF
TRBV4-1	TRBJ1-5	.	.	TGCGCCAGCAGCCAAGACCCTAATAGTCAGCCCCAGCATTTT	CASSQDPNSQPQHF
TRBV19	TRBJ1-6	.	few	TGTGCCAGTAGTATTAAGAGTAGTAATTCACCCCTCCACTTT	CASSIKSSNSPLHF
TRBV5-1	TRBJ2-7	.	.	TGCGCCAGCAGCTTGGCCGCGATCCACGAGCAGTACTTC	CASSLAAIHEQYF
TRBV5-1	TRBJ1-1	TRBD1	few	TGCGCCAGCAGTTTGTATCAGGGGGCAACGACTGAAGCTTTCTTT	CASSLYQGATTEAFF
TRBV7-9	TRBJ2-1	TRBD1	once	TGTGCCAGCAGCGAAGGACAGGGAGCGCTTGAGCAGTTCTTC	CASSEGQGALEQFF
TRBV11-2	TRBJ2-1	.	.	TGTGCCAGCAGACATGGGGGCTACTTCCCAACTAAGGACTACAATGAGCAGTTCTTC	CASRHGGYFPTKDYNEQFF
TRBV7-9	TRBJ2-3	TRBD1	.	TGTGCCAGCAGATTGGGACAGGGGGCCACAGATACGCAGTATTTT	CASRLGQGATDTQYF
TRBV27	TRBJ2-1	TRBD2	.	TGTGCCAGCACACCCGGGACTAGCGATCCCTCCTACAATGAGCAGTTCTTC	CASTPGTSDPSYNEQFF
TRBV7-8	TRBJ2-2	TRBD2	.	TGTGCCAGCAGCCCACTAGCGGGAGCCCAGAACACCGGGGAGCTGTTTTTT	CASSPLAGAQNTGELFF
TRBV12-5	TRBJ2-1	TRBD2	.	TGTGCTAGTGGCCCCGGGACTAGCCCCTACAATGAGCAGTTCTTC	CASGPGTSPYNEQFF
TRBV9	TRBJ2-7	.	.	TGTGCCAGCAGCGTAGACGTCACTATGGGCGAGCAGTACTTC	CASSVDVTMGEQYF
TRBV7-3	TRBJ1-1	.	.	TGTGCCAGCAGCTTACAGGGGACGGGGCTAAACACTGAAGCTTTCTTT	CASSLQGTGLNTEAFF
TRBV7-2	TRBJ2-7	TRBD2	.	TGTGCCAGCAGCTTAGGGCTAGCGGGAGTGGTGTACTTC	CASSLGLAGVVYF
TRBV4-3	TRBJ1-1	.	.	TGCGCCAGCAGCACTCTAAGGAACACTGAAGCTTTCTTT	CASSTLRNTEAFF
TRBV28	TRBJ2-3	.	.	TGTGCCAGCAGCACAAGGATGTCCACAGATACGCAGTATTTT	CASSTRMSTDTQYF
TRBV11-3	TRBJ2-2	.	.	TGTGCCAGCACCTTGGGTGGAGGGAACACCGGGGAGCTGTTTTTT	CASTLGGGNTGELFF
TRBV19	TRBJ1-2	.	.	TGTGCCAGTAGTATAACCCAGGGCTTCTATGGCTACACCTTC	CASSITQGFYGYTF
TRBV28	TRBJ1-1	.	.	TGTGCCAGCAGCCTAGCCGACCGGTTGAGTCCTTTCTTT	CASSLADRLSPFF
TRBV7-9	TRBJ1-1	.	few	TGTGCCAGCAGCTTAGTAAGTTACACTGAAGCTTTCTTT	CASSLVSYTEAFF
TRBV29-1	TRBJ2-1	.	.	TGCAGCGTTATTTTGACAGGTTCCCTCAATTACAATGAGCAGTTCTTC	CSVILTGSLNYNEQFF
TRBV7-9	TRBJ1-1	.	.	TGTGCCAGCAGCTTAACCGGCGGCTTACGCACTGAAGCTTTCTTT	CASSLTGGLRTEAFF
TRBV12-5	TRBJ2-7	.	few	TGTGCTAGTGGTTTGGTAAGCGCTGGCGAGCAGTACTTC	CASGLVSAGEQYF
TRBV7-3	TRBJ2-7	TRBD1	.	TGTGCCAGCAGCTTAATGGGACAGGGAGCCGAGCAGTACTTC	CASSLMGQGAEQYF
TRBV9	TRBJ2-1	TRBD2	few	TGTGCCAGTTCGACCGGGACTAGTTTCTACAATGAGCAGTTCTTC	CASSTGTSFYNEQFF